This T cell receptor beta chain appears in the sequencing data of a study of human T cells and chemical hapten exposure. Across the study: Donors were sensitized with 2% DPC on the upper inner arm. There were per-sample TCR yield variations, arising mainly from small pooled library volume differences. Overall study results and limits: The number of TCRs over 1 in 1000 frequency stayed unchanged after DPC.

Time point: pre-sensitization, week 0. Treatment: therapeutic diphenylcyclopropenone sensitization with weekly scalp DPC. CDR3 length: 15 amino acids. The junction had 11 bases not matched to a gene; V was cut back by 6 bases and J by 6 bases. The germline V gene has CDR1 MDHEN and CDR2 SYDVKM. This clonotype was detected a few times. What it recognizes is unknown. Unique molecular identifiers were attached to individual cDNA molecules within the library. Each CDR3 protein is one row after TCRdb ran MiXCR on the RACE reads. The sample shows roughly 100,000 distinct CDR3 sequences, approximately 12% of them seen only once.

V is TRBV28 and J is TRBJ1-5; 7 bases match TRBD1. The sequence was obtained from a woman in her forties or fifties with alopecia areata. Some clones in this sample may be carry-over from other donors' samples. Specimen: whole blood, collected in connection with sensitization to the hapten diphenylcyclopropenone (DPC). The DNA of the CDR3 is TGTGCCAGCAGCCTACTCGACAGGGTTACTCAGCCCCAGCATTTT. Its translation: CASSLLDRVTQPQHF. Together with reference TRBV28 and TRBJ1-5, the CDR3 gives the full variable domain: DVKVTQSSRYLVKRTGEKVFLECVQDMDHENMFWYRQDPGLGLRLIYFSYDVKMKEKGDIPEGYSVSREKKERFSLILESASTNQTSMYLCASSLLDRVTQPQHFGDGTRLSIL.